These 23 T cell receptor beta chains were sequenced from one sample in a study of cytomegalovirus exposure and HLA in healthy donors. In the PCR, 60 Vbeta and 13 Jbeta primers were used. The repertoire was sequenced with immunoSEQ multiplex PCR; TCRdb's copy has only in-frame clones and lacks some. Of about 190,000 clones listed, 65% to 90% were seen once; the top ten hold over 5.5%. The sample consisted of PBMCs. These receptors all stem from a man aged 35 to 55 in good health and CMV-seropositive.

The CDR3 reads CAISGAGKTASTEAFF. For the CDR3, the DNA is TGTGCCATCAGTGGTGCGGGCAAGACTGCCAGCACTGAAGCTTTCTTT. The V and J genes are TRBV10-3 and TRBJ1-1; D is ambiguous. In germline, CDR1 is ENHRY, CDR2 SYGVKD. The CDR3 is 16 amino acids. V dropped 4 bases and J dropped 4 bases, with 19 bases sitting between them.

The table lists this clone with a count of one. The CDR3 sequence: CASSHTTLAGDVYEQYF. CDR3 nucleotides: TGCGCCAGCAGCCACACAACTTTAGCGGGGGACGTCTACGAGCAGTACTTC. The chain recombines TRBV4-3 with TRBJ2-7; TRBD2 agrees at 9 bases. Germline lookup yields CDR1 LGHNA and CDR2 YSLEER. The CDR3 runs to 17 residues. The V gene end was trimmed by 3 bases and the J gene end by 3 bases; junction bases not matched to a gene: 12.

The gene calls are TRBV11-1 and TRBJ1-1; 7 nucleotides match TRBD1. Germline CDR1 SGHAT, CDR2 FQDESV (reference sequence). The ends lost 1 base at V and 1 base at J; junction bases unmatched: 3. The CDR3 is 15 amino acids. The CDR3 nucleotides are TGTGCCAGCAGCTTAGGGGGGACAGCGAACACTGAAGCTTTCTTT. This gives the protein CASSLGGTANTEAFF.

The chain is built from TRBV4-3 and TRBJ2-7; 12 nucleotides agree with TRBD2. V shed 0 bases and J 4 bases; nucleotides not matched to a gene: 13. Germline CDR1 reads LGHNA; CDR2 reads YSLEER. The CDR3 length is 19 residues. The CDR3 reads CASSQELPQLAGGVYEQYF. Here the CDR3 DNA reads TGCGCCAGCAGCCAAGAGTTACCCCAACTAGCGGGGGGCGTATACGAGCAGTACTTC.

In regard to this clone: Within the sample, other DNA sequences also encode this same CDR3. The V call is TRBV29-1, the J call TRBJ1-2; perhaps TRBD1 as D (5 bases). Looked up from germline, CDR1 is SQVTM and CDR2 is ANQGSEA. The CDR3 length is 11 residues. Trimming shortened V by 6 bases and J by 2 bases, and 7 bases separated the two germline ends. CDR3 protein: CSVGGNYGYTF. The CDR3, as DNA: TGCAGCGTGGGGGGGAACTATGGCTACACCTTC. The full variable domain, completed using reference TRBV29-1 and TRBJ1-2, is SAVISQKPSRDICQRGTSLTIQCQVDSQVTMMFWYRQQPGQSLTLIATANQGSEATYESGFVIDKFPISRPNLTFSTLTVSNMSPEDSSIYLCSVGGNYGYTFGSGTRLTVV.

The chain has TRBV7-3 and TRBJ2-3; 8 nucleotides align to TRBD2. V dropped 1 base and J dropped 2; count of bases not matched to a gene: 2. The V gene's germline CDR1 is SGHTA and CDR2 FQGTGA. The CDR3 totals 15 residues. The CDR3 bases are TGTGCCAGCAGCTTAAGTAGCGGGGACACAGATACGCAGTATTTT. Its protein is CASSLSSGDTDTQYF.

The chain joins TRBV5-6 to TRBJ2-5; maybe TRBD1 (9 bases). Germline values: CDR1 SGHDT, CDR2 YYEEEE. The CDR3 has 16 amino acids. V lost 4 bases and J 4 bases, leaving 20 bases between the germline ends. The CDR3 nucleotides read TGTGCCAGCAGCCCGGGGGGGGACAGGGTAGGAGAGACCCAGTACTTC. It specifies CASSPGGDRVGETQYF.

The chain employs TRBV5-6 and TRBJ2-3, with D hard to call. V lost 2 bases, J lost 5 bases, and 9 bases lay in between. Per the germline V gene, CDR1 is SGHDT and CDR2 is YYEEEE. The CDR3 sequence is 13 residues long. CDR3 in DNA: TGTGCCAGCAGCTTTTTTAGATTAGATACGCAGTATTTT. Its translation: CASSFFRLDTQYF.

V gene TRBV4-3 combines with J gene TRBJ1-4; 7 bases map to TRBD1. The V gene's germline CDR1 is LGHNA and CDR2 YSLEER. This CDR3 spans 16 amino acids. With V trimmed by 0 bases and J by 8 bases, 9 bases remained unmatched. CDR3 sequence reads: CASSQDPTGSREKLFF. The CDR3 DNA reads TGCGCCAGCAGCCAAGATCCGACAGGGAGCCGGGAAAAACTGTTTTTT.

V gene TRBV4-2 combines with J gene TRBJ2-1, with TRBD2 matching over 9 bases. CDR1 is LGHNA, CDR2 YNFKEQ, per germline. This CDR3 region has 16 residues. After removal of 0 bases from V and 5 bases from J, the junction contained 5 bases not matched to a gene. Here the CDR3 DNA reads TGTGCCAGCAGCCAAGAACGGCTAGCGGGGCACAATGAGCAGTTCTTC. The encoded protein is CASSQERLAGHNEQFF.

The CDR3 nucleotides are TGTGCCTGGAGTGTACTTAGCGGGGGGGTAGGGACCTACAATGAGCAGTTCTTC. Encoded protein: CAWSVLSGGVGTYNEQFF. The genes are TRBV30 and TRBJ2-1; the match to TRBD2 covers 11 bases. Trimming removed 0 bases from V and 2 bases from J; junction bases left unmatched: 9. Germline CDR1 reads GTSNPN; CDR2 reads SVGIG (reference sequence). The CDR3 totals 18 residues.

J is TRBJ1-6 and V is TRBV5-4; D is perhaps TRBD1 (6 bases). Trimming removed 3 bases from V and 8 bases from J, with 15 bases in between. The CDR3 runs to 15 residues. CDR1 is SGHNT and CDR2 is YYREEE in the germline V gene (reference sequence). As DNA, the CDR3 is TGTGCCAGCAGCTCTCCGGGGGGCTTGGATTCACCCCTCCACTTT. It yields the protein CASSSPGGLDSPLHF.

J is TRBJ2-5 and V is TRBV5-1, with TRBD1 identical over 7 bases. The CDR3 totals 14 residues. Trimming at V came to 4 bases and at J to 3 bases, leaving 6 bases not matched to a gene. Germline CDR1 reads SGHRS; CDR2 reads YFSETQ. The CDR3 region has the DNA TGCGCCAGCAGCCCGCCCGGGACAGAAGAGACCCAGTACTTC. It encodes CASSPPGTEETQYF.

The chain combines TRBV5-5 with TRBJ2-5; 7 bases are a match to TRBD2. The germline V gene has CDR1 SGHKS and CDR2 YYEKEE (reference sequence). The J segment lost 5 bases and the V segment lost 1 base, leaving 5 bases of the junction unmatched. The CDR3 loop spans 14 amino acids. This CDR3 is CASSLRPGGETQYF. Here the CDR3 DNA reads TGTGCCAGCAGCTTGAGGCCGGGAGGTGAGACCCAGTACTTC.

V usage is TRBV6-5 and J usage is TRBJ1-4; possibly TRBD1 for D (6 bases). The CDR3 sequence is 14 residues long. CDR1 MNHEY and CDR2 SVGAGI come from the germline V gene. The V end was cut by 6 bases, the J end by 4 bases, with 12 bases between. CDR3 nucleotide sequence: TGTGCCAGCAGCCGGACAGTTAATAATGAAAAACTGTTTTTT. The encoded protein is CASSRTVNNEKLFF.

The V call is TRBV19, the J call TRBJ2-7, with 11 bases aligning to TRBD1. Per the germline V gene, CDR1 is LNHDA and CDR2 is SQIVND (reference sequence). Germline trimming cut 6 bases from V and 4 bases from J; bases unmatched to any gene: 11. This CDR3 spans 16 amino acids. The DNA of the CDR3 is TGTGCCAGTAGATCGCCCCGGGGGACAGGGGGTTACGAGCAGTACTTC. It yields the protein CASRSPRGTGGYEQYF.

The chain carries TRBV18 and TRBJ1-5, with 7 nucleotides matching TRBD1. Germline V gene lookup returns CDR1 KGHSH and CDR2 LQKENI. V was pared by 4 bases and J by 7 bases, with 10 bases of the junction left unmatched. The CDR3 sequence is 15 residues long. The CDR3 reads CASSQGGLGGQPQHF. CDR3 DNA sequence: TGTGCCAGCTCACAAGGGGGCCTTGGAGGACAGCCCCAGCATTTT.

The chain combines TRBV6-5 with TRBJ1-4; TRBD1 matches at 9 bases. This CDR3 has 14 amino acids. Losses at the gene ends were 5 bases for V and 8 bases for J; bases not matched to a gene: 6. Germline lookup yields CDR1 MNHEY and CDR2 SVGAGI. The DNA for the CDR3 is TGTGCCAGCAGTCTGACAGGGGGACGAGAAAAACTGTTTTTT. Its translation is CASSLTGGREKLFF.

The V gene is TRBV19, the J gene TRBJ1-1; the D is unclear. The CDR3 covers 12 residues. V was cut by 3 bases and J by 11 bases, with 13 bases left in between. Germline CDR1 reads LNHDA; CDR2 reads SQIVND (reference sequence). CDR3 DNA sequence: TGTGCCAGTAGTATGTCTGGAGTGACGGCTTTCTTT. This codes for CASSMSGVTAFF.

This clone was seen a handful of times. The genes are TRBV9 and TRBJ2-2; D perhaps matches TRBD2 (8 bases). V lost 0 bases to trimming and J lost 5 bases, with 23 bases between them. The CDR3 consists of 19 residues. Germline CDR1 is SGDLS and CDR2 is YYNGEE. This CDR3 reads CASSVATGAGGLNTGELFF. CDR3 DNA: TGTGCCAGCAGCGTAGCTACAGGGGCGGGGGGACTAAATACCGGGGAGCTGTTTTTT.

J is TRBJ1-3 and V is TRBV30, with D unresolved. The germline V and J ends were trimmed by 0 bases and 2 bases, with 11 bases remaining between them. Germline V gives CDR1 GTSNPN, CDR2 SVGIG (reference sequence). This CDR3 is built from 15 residues. The CDR3 sequence is CAWSVAGLAGNTIYF. CDR3 nucleotides: TGTGCCTGGAGTGTAGCAGGACTTGCTGGAAACACCATATATTTT.

The chain employs TRBV15 and TRBJ2-7; D gene unclear. CDR1 and CDR2 (germline): LNHNV, YYDKDF (reference sequence). This CDR3 region has 13 residues. The V end was cut by 0 bases, the J end by 4 bases, with 7 bases between. The CDR3 nucleotides read TGTGCCACCAGCAGAGATACCCAGTACGAGCAGTACTTC. Translation gives CATSRDTQYEQYF.

The chain uses TRBV11-2 and TRBJ1-5, with 7 bases that match TRBD1. Germline V lookup: CDR1 SGHAT, CDR2 FQNNGV. V lost 8 bases, J lost 6 bases, and 10 bases stayed unmatched. The CDR3 totals 14 residues. This chain's CDR3 is CASGTGDRVQPQHF. As DNA, the CDR3 is TGTGCCAGCGGAACCGGAGACAGGGTTCAGCCCCAGCATTTT.